The source of this T cell receptor (beta chain) is a study of T-cell memory formation after mild COVID-19. One entry per CDR3 protein, called by TCRdb with MiXCR from the 5' RACE reads. The sample has 550,000 to 700,000 distinct CDR3 sequences, roughly 18% seen once. This clonotype was found a few times. Antigen specificity is unknown. The CDR3 runs 15 residues. J gave up 0 bases and V 4 bases, and 2 bases lay outside the gene matches. Per the germline V gene, CDR1 is SQVTM and CDR2 is ANQGSEA. Study-wide results and limits: Day 15 to 85 contracting clones showed balanced CD4/CD8; day 15 to 37 expanders favored CD4+. The main location of contracting CD4+ clones was CM and EM, and that of contracting CD8+ clones was EMRA. The appearance of some responding clones in pre-infection memory suggested that cross-reactive memory joined.

The chain carries TRBV29-1 and TRBJ1-3; TRBD1 aligns across 11 bases. The source material was PBMCs or a T cell subset sorted from them (not recorded which). The sequence came from an adult woman who had mild COVID-19 (a few samples of this study predate the infection). Cell type and time point are not known. CDR3 nucleotide sequence: TGCAGCGTTGGGACAGGGGGCTCCTCTGGAAACACCATATATTTT. Translation: CSVGTGGSSGNTIYF.